This T cell receptor beta chain was recorded in a study of cytotoxic CD8 clonotypes in ibrutinib-treated CLL. The germline V gene encodes CDR1 MNHNS and CDR2 SASEGT. V was clipped by 2 bases and J by 1 base, with 9 bases between them. This CDR3 comprises 15 residues. This clone was detected only a few times. The antigen remains unidentified. Sequencing was designed to attain a depth spanning 1 in 200,000 to 1 in 1 million T cells. Produced via immunoSEQ multiplex PCR; TCRdb's table is partial and in-frame only. The data hold approximately 40,000 clones, with about three quarters observed a single time. Study-wide findings and caveats: At the start, clonality exceeded age-matched healthy donors and followed circulating CD8+ T-cell counts.

Sequenced here: PBMCs, sampled at disease progression, from a patient treated with ibrutinib. This TCR derives from a human donor with chronic lymphocytic leukemia. The V call is TRBV6-1, the J call TRBJ1-5; D remains ambiguous. This chain's CDR3 is CASSELRGSNQPQHF. As DNA, the CDR3 is TGTGCCAGCAGTGAACTGCGAGGAAGCAATCAGCCCCAGCATTTT.